Sequencing of this T cell receptor beta chain was carried out in a study of T-cell reconstitution after alpha-beta-depleted transplantation in children listed by TCRdb under 2016. Background on the whole study: Using TCR repertoire profiling, the study quantitatively followed how T-cell immune reconstitution unfolded in children after TCRalphabeta/CD19-depleted allogeneic hematopoietic cell transplantation. General study outcomes and caveats: In some patients, the high TCRbeta diversity seen at day 60 was put down to recipient T cells and intrathymic progenitors that had survived conditioning. Over the following months the frequencies of hyperexpanded clones went down, and after one year T-cell counts and TCRbeta diversity were mostly credited to newly produced T cells. The apparently early alphabetaT-cell count recovery about two months after transplant was reportedly dependent on only several hundred rapidly expanded clones derived from non-depleted graft cells.

In its sample, this clonotype was seen a few times. Its antigen remains undetermined. Base qualities are not at hand, and no much larger clone is one base apart. Per the publication, the treatment or condition label means: allogeneic hematopoietic cell transplantation with graft depleted of TCRalphabeta T cells and CD19 B cells. TCRalphabeta/CD19-depleted allogeneic hematopoietic cell grafts were given to the transplant recipients, all of whom were children. Libraries were prepared through PCR. TCRdb shows the sequencer as Illumina HiSeq 2500. Molecular barcoding was employed in the preparation of TCR libraries, with unique molecular identifiers being used to normalize TCRbeta repertoire quantification. The raw public reads went through TCRdb reprocessing: fastp at Q25, MiXCR clone calling, in-frame beta chains kept. Rows merge per CDR3 protein into single entries with the most common DNA and genes. This sample lists 450,000 to 550,000 distinct CDR3 sequences; 9.5% to 12% were detected once. The leading ten clones occupy 14% of the sample.

The CDR3 goes from the cysteine to the phenylalanine over 15 residues. The entry retains the CDR3 DNA only, 45 bases that are in frame from base 1. The V end loses 2 bases and the J end loses 3 bases, and a stretch of 12 bases separates them. CDR1 and CDR2 (SGHVS, FQNEAQ) derive from the germline V gene. This chain is built from TRBV7-8 and TRBJ2-3, with the D assignment possibly TRBD1 or TRBD2, given 6 matching bases for each. This sample comprised PBMCs, mostly from graft donor cells, obtained 180 days after TCRalphabeta/CD19-depleted stem cell transplant. The clonotype originates from a female patient under 10 years old who had a stem cell transplant for aplastic anemia, so the T cells may come from the graft donor. The sequenced DNA: TGTGCCAGCAGCTTACTAGGGGGGAGGACAGATACGCAGTATTTT. This gives the protein CASSLLGGRTDTQYF.